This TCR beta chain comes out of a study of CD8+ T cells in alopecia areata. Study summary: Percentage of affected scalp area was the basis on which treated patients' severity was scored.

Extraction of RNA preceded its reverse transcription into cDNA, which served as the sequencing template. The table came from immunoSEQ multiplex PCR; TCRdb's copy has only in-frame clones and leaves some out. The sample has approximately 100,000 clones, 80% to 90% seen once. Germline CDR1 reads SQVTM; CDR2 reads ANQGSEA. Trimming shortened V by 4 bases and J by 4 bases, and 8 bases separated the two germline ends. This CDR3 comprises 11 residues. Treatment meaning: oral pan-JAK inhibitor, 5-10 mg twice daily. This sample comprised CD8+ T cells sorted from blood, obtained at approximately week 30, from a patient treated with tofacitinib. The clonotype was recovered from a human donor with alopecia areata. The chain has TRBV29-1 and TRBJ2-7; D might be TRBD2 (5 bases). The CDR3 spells CSVGTGYEQYF. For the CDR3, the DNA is TGCAGCGTTGGAACGGGGTACGAGCAGTACTTC.